Presented here are 21 T cell receptor beta chains from one specimen sequenced in a study of T cells in Graves' hyperthyroidism and ophthalmopathy. There were TCR beta CDR3 regions amplified from RNA transcripts. TCR CDR3 regions were first amplified by RT-PCR with HTBI primers. TCRdb re-derived calls from the multiplex PCR reads in MiXCR, one entry per CDR3 protein. Of about 640,000 distinct CDR3 sequences in the sample, under 25% are singletons; the top ten hold over 30%. Sequencing was done on a sample of blood. The receptor source for this set is a young man with Graves' ophthalmopathy.

Of note for this clonotype: As the CDR3 is not closed by the conserved phenylalanine or tryptophan, this likely results from a read error. The chain combines TRBV20-1 with TRBJ2-1; D is possibly TRBD2 (5 bases). Trimming pared 0 bases from V and 0 bases from J, leaving 21 bases between. Germline V gene lookup returns CDR1 DFQATT and CDR2 SNEGSKA (reference sequence). This CDR3 is 19 amino acids long. The CDR3 DNA follows: TGCAGTGCTAGAGATCCACTTAGCGTTCCTGGCAACTCCTACAATGAGCAGTTCTGC. Encoded protein: CSARDPLSVPGNSYNEQFC.

This clonotype showed up many times. The CDR3, as DNA: TGTGCCAGCAGTTTATTTGGTTTTGAGACCCAGTACTTC. Encoded protein: CASSLFGFETQYF. The chain links TRBV28 to TRBJ2-5; D gene uncertain. Trimming removed 1 base from V and 5 bases from J, with 8 bases in between. This CDR3 region has 13 residues. CDR1 is MDHEN and CDR2 is SYDVKM in the germline V gene.

The chain recombines TRBV9 with TRBJ2-1; 8 nucleotides align to TRBD2. Germline V gene sequence: CDR1 SGDLS, CDR2 YYNGEE. The CDR3 totals 14 residues. The ends lost 0 bases at V and 6 bases at J; junction bases unmatched: 2. CDR3 nucleotides: TGTGCCAGCAGCGTAGCGGGAGGGTTCAATGAGCAGTTCTTC. Amino acid sequence: CASSVAGGFNEQFF.

This clonotype was found a few times. The chain joins TRBV6-5 to TRBJ1-5, with D perhaps matching TRBD1 (5 bases). V dropped 0 bases and J dropped 3 bases, with 18 bases sitting between them. The CDR3 spans 18 residues. In germline, CDR1 is MNHEY, CDR2 SVGAGI. Written as DNA, the CDR3 is TGTGCCAGCAGTTACTCCCAAGGGACCCTTTATAACAATCAGCCCCAGCATTTT. This sequence encodes CASSYSQGTLYNNQPQHF.

The genes are TRBV6-1 and TRBJ1-1; no clear D gene. V lost 7 bases and J lost 4, with 13 bases in between. The CDR3 spans 13 residues. Germline V gives CDR1 MNHNS, CDR2 SASEGT. The CDR3 coding sequence is TGTGCCAGCACCCCAAGTCGGGGCACTGAAGCTTTCTTT. Amino acid sequence: CASTPSRGTEAFF.

Many counts were recorded for this clonotype. V usage is TRBV7-3 and J usage is TRBJ1-1; the D is unclear. CDR1 and CDR2 (germline): SGHTA, FQGTGA. Trimming left V 3 bases short and J 1 base short, with 9 bases between. There are 14 residues in the CDR3. CDR3 sequence (DNA): TGTGCCAGCAGCTTCAGTGGAGCGAACACTGAAGCTTTCTTT. Amino acid sequence: CASSFSGANTEAFF. The variable domain in full, completed from reference TRBV7-3 and TRBJ1-1, reads GAGVSQTPSNKVTEKGKYVELRCDPISGHTALYWYRQSLGQGPEFLIYFQGTGAADDSGLPNDRFFAVRPEGSVSTLKIQRTERGDSAVYLCASSFSGANTEAFFGQGTRLTVV.

This clonotype turned up a few times. The V gene is TRBV14, the J gene TRBJ1-1; D gene ambiguous. The CDR3 spans 15 residues. V shed 4 bases and J shed 4 bases, with 16 bases lying between them. Germline V gene sequence: CDR1 SGHDN, CDR2 FVKESK. DNA of the CDR3: TGTGCCAGCAGCCCCCAATCTTGGTTTGGCACTGAAGCTTTCTTT. It codes for CASSPQSWFGTEAFF.

This clonotype was recorded a few times. The chain employs TRBV20-1 and TRBJ2-1; weak D call: TRBD1 (5 bases). The V and J ends lost 5 bases and 6 bases respectively, with 11 bases between them. CDR3 length equals 12 residues. CDR1 DFQATT and CDR2 SNEGSKA come from the germline V gene (reference sequence). CDR3 residues: CSASQAINEQFF. The CDR3 DNA is TGCAGTGCTTCACAGGCAATCAATGAGCAGTTCTTC.

There are many counts of this clonotype. The chain employs TRBV18 and TRBJ1-2; 7 nucleotides match TRBD1. After removal of 3 bases from V and 4 bases from J, the junction contained 2 bases not matched to a gene. Germline V gene data show CDR1 as KGHSH and CDR2 as LQKENI. The CDR3 spans 13 residues. In nucleotides, the CDR3 is TGTGCCAGCTCACCGGGACAGCTCTATGGCTACACCTTC. Amino acid sequence: CASSPGQLYGYTF.

This clonotype was counted at least ten times. The chain employs TRBV11-2 and TRBJ2-5; TRBD1 matches 9 bases. Germline V gives CDR1 SGHAT, CDR2 FQNNGV. The CDR3 has 16 amino acids. Unmatched junction bases numbered 8, after V lost 1 base and J lost 5 bases. The CDR3 reads CASSLVLQGADETQYF. The CDR3 DNA sequence: TGTGCCAGCAGCTTAGTTTTACAGGGGGCGGATGAGACCCAGTACTTC.

In this sample, this clonotype turned up a few times. This rearrangement joins TRBV6-1 to TRBJ2-7; TRBD2 agrees at 8 bases. The CDR3 runs to 15 residues. The ends lost 7 bases at V and 2 bases at J; junction bases unmatched: 10. Per germline, CDR1 MNHNS and CDR2 SASEGT. CDR3 loop: CASTVGRGLAYEQYF. The CDR3 DNA reads as TGTGCCAGCACCGTAGGTAGGGGACTAGCCTACGAGCAGTACTTC.

This clonotype was observed many times. The rearrangement links TRBV2 to TRBJ1-2; D uncertain. The V end lost 5 bases, the J end lost 8 bases, and 9 bases lay between the germline ends. Germline CDR1 is SNHLY and CDR2 is FYNNEI. The CDR3 is 11 residues long. CDR3 DNA: TGTGCCAGCAGTTCGTGGGAAGGCTACACCTTC. It specifies CASSSWEGYTF.

This chain connects TRBV7-8 to TRBJ2-1, with D possibly TRBD1 on 6 matching bases. The germline CDR1 and CDR2 sequences are SGHVS and FQNEAQ. The CDR3 is made up of 17 amino acids. V was clipped by 5 bases and J by 0 bases, with 17 bases between them. The CDR3 protein is CASSQGGTASSYNEQFF. Written as DNA, the CDR3 is TGTGCCAGCAGCCAAGGGGGTACTGCCAGCTCCTACAATGAGCAGTTCTTC.

This clonotype was picked up a small number of times. V is TRBV12-3 or TRBV12-4 and J is TRBJ2-3; TRBD2 matches at 7 bases. Unmatched junction bases numbered 18, after V lost 3 bases and J lost 0 bases. The CDR3 has 20 amino acids. This CDR3 reads CASSFWFGGSLTTSTDTQYF. The CDR3 coding sequence is TGTGCCAGCAGTTTTTGGTTCGGCGGGAGCCTCACAACTAGCACAGATACGCAGTATTTT.

This chain joins TRBV10-1 and TRBJ1-1; D unresolved. V was trimmed by 3 bases and J by 1 base, leaving 9 bases between them. CDR1 WNHNN and CDR2 SYGVQD come from the germline V gene (reference sequence). The CDR3 length is 14 residues. This CDR3 reads CASSDGQPNTEAFF. CDR3 nucleotides: TGCGCCAGCAGTGATGGGCAGCCGAACACTGAAGCTTTCTTT.

This clonotype was seen repeatedly, ten times or more. This sequence joins TRBV20-1 and TRBJ2-1, with a possible D match to TRBD1 (6 bases). Trimming took off 7 bases at V and 7 bases at J, with 14 bases between the two ends. Germline V gives CDR1 DFQATT, CDR2 SNEGSKA (reference sequence). The CDR3 is 12 residues long. The chain's CDR3 is CSGGGAVNEQFF. CDR3 sequence (DNA): TGCAGTGGTGGGGGCGCCGTGAATGAGCAGTTCTTC.

The chain links TRBV28 to TRBJ1-3, with 7 bases lining up with TRBD1. Germline CDR1 reads MDHEN; CDR2 reads SYDVKM. The ends lost 5 bases at V and 2 bases at J; junction bases unmatched: 12. This CDR3 spans 17 amino acids. The CDR3 DNA sequence: TGTGCCAGCAGTCCGACCCGGGGACAGATCCCTGGAAACACCATATATTTT. Translating gives CASSPTRGQIPGNTIYF.

This clonotype was seen a single time. The CDR3 here is CASSIGDGTDTQYF. The DNA for the CDR3 is TGTGCCAGTAGTATTGGGGACGGCACAGATACGCAGTATTTT. V and J are TRBV19 and TRBJ2-3; tentatively, D is TRBD1 or TRBD2 (5 bases each). Germline loops: CDR1 LNHDA, CDR2 SQIVND (reference sequence). The CDR3 has 14 amino acids. Trimming took off 3 bases at V and 1 base at J, with 8 bases between the two ends.

This clonotype was counted only a few times. The chain uses TRBV30 and TRBJ1-5, with 10 bases matching TRBD1. The junction had 10 bases not matched to a gene; V was cut back by 8 bases and J by 3 bases. Germline-derived CDR1 and CDR2 are GTSNPN and SVGIG (reference sequence). The CDR3 is made up of 15 amino acids. CDR3 sequence reads: CAVADGTGVNQPQHF. The CDR3 DNA reads TGTGCCGTAGCTGACGGGACAGGGGTCAATCAGCCCCAGCATTTT.

This clonotype occurred many times. The chain combines TRBV11-2 with TRBJ2-3, with 12 positions matching TRBD2. Germline CDR1 is SGHAT and CDR2 is FQNNGV. This CDR3 has 19 residues. V shed 1 base and J 4 bases; nucleotides not matched to a gene: 12. CDR3 coding DNA: TGTGCCAGCAGCTTAGTAGGGGTCGGACTAGCGGGACGCGCAGATACGCAGTATTTT. Translation gives CASSLVGVGLAGRADTQYF. Looking up the rest from reference TRBV11-2 and TRBJ2-3 gives the full variable domain: EAGVAQSPRYKIIEKRQSVAFWCNPISGHATLYWYQQILGQGPKLLIQFQNNGVVDDSQLPKDRFSAERLKGVDSTLKIQPAKLEDSAVYLCASSLVGVGLAGRADTQYFGPGTRLTVL.

This chain uses TRBV14 with TRBJ1-3, with D unclear. The CDR3 runs 12 residues. V was trimmed by 1 base and J by 5 bases, leaving 3 bases between them. Germline lookup yields CDR1 SGHDN and CDR2 FVKESK. DNA for the CDR3: TGTGCCAGCAGCCAAGTCCGAAACACCATATATTTT. This translates into CASSQVRNTIYF. The variable domain in full, with the rest retrieved from reference TRBV14 and TRBJ1-3, is EAGVTQFPSHSVIEKGQTVTLRCDPISGHDNLYWYRRVMGKEIKFLLHFVKESKQDESGMPNNRFLAERTGGTYSTLKVQPAELEDSGVYFCASSQVRNTIYFGEGSWLTVV.